This T cell receptor (beta chain) is drawn from a study of shared clonotypes between healthy human individuals. Study at large: Donors, aged 18 to 49, were a couple of women and a few men.

Ten or more counts support this clone. V lost 4 bases to trimming and J lost 4 bases, with 25 bases between them. The CDR3 contains 18 residues. CDR1 MNHNS and CDR2 SASEGT come from the germline V gene. Genomic DNA (from each subset) was split evenly across several immunoSEQ plates. TCRdb's copy holds only in-frame clones and misses some; the assay was immunoSEQ multiplex PCR. The table records approximately 980,000 clones, more than 75% of them present only once. The sample taken for sequencing was memory CD4+ T cells sorted from blood. Subset described: CD45RA-negative fraction. The sequence was collected from a man younger than 35 in good health. V usage is TRBV6-1 and J usage is TRBJ1-2; weak D call: TRBD1 (6 bases). The CDR3 sequence is CASSAAETRPGAGYGYTF. CDR3 in DNA: TGTGCCAGCAGTGCAGCGGAGACTCGACCGGGGGCGGGCTATGGCTACACCTTC.